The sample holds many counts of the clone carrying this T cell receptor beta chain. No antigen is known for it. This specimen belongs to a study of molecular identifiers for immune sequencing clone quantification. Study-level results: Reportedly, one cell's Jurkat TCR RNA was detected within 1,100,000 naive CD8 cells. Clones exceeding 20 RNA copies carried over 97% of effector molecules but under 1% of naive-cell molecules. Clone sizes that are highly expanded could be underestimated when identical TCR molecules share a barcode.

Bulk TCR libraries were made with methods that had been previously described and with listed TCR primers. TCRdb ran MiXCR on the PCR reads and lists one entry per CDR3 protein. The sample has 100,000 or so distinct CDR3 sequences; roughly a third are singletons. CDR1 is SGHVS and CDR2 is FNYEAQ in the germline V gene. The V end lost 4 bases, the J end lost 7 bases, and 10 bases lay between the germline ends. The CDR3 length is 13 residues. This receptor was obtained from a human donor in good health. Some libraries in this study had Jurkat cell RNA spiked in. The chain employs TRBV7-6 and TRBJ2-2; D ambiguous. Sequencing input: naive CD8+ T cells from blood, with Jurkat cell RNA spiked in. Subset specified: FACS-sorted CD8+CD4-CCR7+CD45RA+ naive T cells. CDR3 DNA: TGTGCCAGCAGCTATTTCACAAGCGGGGAGCTGTTTTTT. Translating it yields CASSYFTSGELFF.